Below, 28 T cell receptor beta chains from the same sample are listed, as sequenced in a study of PD-L1 blockade in urothelial cancer. The time point was: pretreatment peripheral blood. The data were produced by immunoSEQ multiplex PCR, yet TCRdb's version contains in-frame clones alone and is incomplete. The sample holds tens of thousands of clones; roughly four fifths are singletons and the top ten take 6.8%. This specimen was PBMCs, taken around atezolizumab (anti-PD-L1) treatment. These receptors were collected from a man aged 55-75 years with urothelial cancer.

By frequency in the sample, this clone is medium-sized. This chain links TRBV11-3 with TRBJ2-2; D may be TRBD2 (5 bases). The CDR3 loop spans 14 amino acids. Germline V gene sequence: CDR1 SGHNT, CDR2 YENEEA. Trimming took off 3 bases at V and 4 bases at J, with 9 bases between the two ends. CDR3 nucleotides: TGTGCCAGCAGCTTGGGCGGGTTCACCGGGGAGCTGTTTTTT. Translated, it gives CASSLGGFTGELFF. The variable domain in full, with the rest retrieved from reference TRBV11-3 and TRBJ2-2, is EAGVVQSPRYKIIEKKQPVAFWCNPISGHNTLYWYLQNLGQGPELLIRYENEEAVDDSQLPKDRFSAERLKGVDSTLKIQPAELGDSAVYLCASSLGGFTGELFFGEGSRLTVL.

This clone was picked up a small number of times. The chain combines TRBV29-1 with TRBJ2-3; D gene unclear. Germline CDR1 is SQVTM and CDR2 is ANQGSEA. V lost 1 base and J 9 bases, leaving 11 bases between the germline ends. The CDR3 consists of 12 residues. As DNA, the CDR3 is TGCAGCGTTGAAGGTTCATCCGGGACGCAGTATTTT. Translating gives CSVEGSSGTQYF.

The chain is built from TRBV6-6 and TRBJ2-7, with D tentatively TRBD1 (5 bases). This CDR3 spans 16 amino acids. Germline values: CDR1 MNHNY, CDR2 SVGAGI (reference sequence). The V end was cut by 0 bases, the J end by 2 bases, with 14 bases between. CDR3 DNA sequence: TGTGCCAGCAGTTACTCGAGTTTCAGGGCGACCTACGAGCAGTACTTC. It specifies CASSYSSFRATYEQYF.

The chain recombines TRBV2 with TRBJ2-2, with TRBD1 matching 9 bases. CDR3 length equals 14 residues. V dropped 10 bases and J dropped 5; count of bases not matched to a gene: 8. The germline V gene has CDR1 SNHLY and CDR2 FYNNEI. For the CDR3, the DNA is TGTGCCATATCCGACAGGGGGGAGACCGGGGAGCTGTTTTTT. It yields the protein CAISDRGETGELFF.

This sequence joins TRBV30 and TRBJ2-7; 7 nucleotides match TRBD1. The CDR3 spans 15 residues. V lost 1 base, J lost 2 bases, and 8 bases stayed unmatched. Germline CDR1 is GTSNPN and CDR2 is SVGIG (reference sequence). The CDR3 nucleotides are TGTGCCTGGAGTGATGATGGGGACAGCACCTACGAGCAGTACTTC. Protein: CAWSDDGDSTYEQYF. Variable domain in full (rest from reference TRBV30 and TRBJ2-7): SQTIHQWPATLVQPVGSPLSLECTVEGTSNPNLYWYRQAAGRGLQLLFYSVGIGQISSEVPQNLSASRPQDRQFILSSKKLLLSDSGFYLCAWSDDGDSTYEQYFGPGTRLTVT.

This chain joins TRBV19 and TRBJ1-4, with no clear D. The germline gives CDR1 LNHDA, CDR2 SQIVND (reference sequence). This CDR3 has 15 residues. V was trimmed by 3 bases and J by 2 bases, leaving 10 bases between them. DNA of the CDR3: TGTGCCAGTAGTATCGGTGTACAGACTAATGAAAAACTGTTTTTT. Protein: CASSIGVQTNEKLFF.

The chain combines TRBV19 with TRBJ1-2; D gene unclear. Germline CDR1 LNHDA, CDR2 SQIVND (reference sequence). The CDR3 has 13 residues. Between the trimmed V and J ends, which lost 3 bases and 3 bases, there was a span of 8 bases. This CDR3 is CASSISPHYGYTF. The CDR3 region has the DNA TGTGCCAGTAGTATTAGCCCTCACTATGGCTACACCTTC.

V and J are TRBV6-1 and TRBJ2-4, with 8 bases identical to TRBD1. This CDR3 has 15 residues. With V trimmed by 7 bases and J by 8 bases, 13 bases remained unmatched. Germline values: CDR1 MNHNS, CDR2 SASEGT. The CDR3 loop is CASTLNHDRGHIQYF. The CDR3 coding sequence is TGTGCCAGCACACTGAACCACGACAGGGGACACATTCAGTACTTC.

The rearrangement links TRBV2 to TRBJ2-2; D might be TRBD1 (6 bases). Trimming pared 7 bases from V and 5 bases from J, leaving 11 bases between. Germline-derived CDR1 and CDR2 are SNHLY and FYNNEI. This CDR3 has 13 amino acids. DNA for the CDR3: TGTGCCAGCACCATCGGACAGACCGGGGAGCTGTTTTTT. Translating gives CASTIGQTGELFF.

The rearrangement links TRBV30 to TRBJ1-5, with D hard to call. This CDR3 has 13 residues. Trimming removed 2 bases at V and 3 bases at J, with 8 bases between. CDR1 and CDR2 from the germline V gene are GTSNPN and SVGIG (reference sequence). The CDR3 loop is CAWSPGINQPQHF. The CDR3 nucleotides read TGTGCCTGGAGTCCAGGAATCAATCAGCCCCAGCATTTT.

This chain joins TRBV14 and TRBJ2-7; 7 positions match TRBD1. The CDR3 contains 14 residues. Germline loops: CDR1 SGHDN, CDR2 FVKESK. Trimming cost V 5 bases and J 1 base; bases outside gene matches: 5. Here the CDR3 DNA reads TGTGCCAGCAGCGAGAGACAGGGATCCTACGAGCAGTACTTC. Protein: CASSERQGSYEQYF.

The chain is built from TRBV28 and TRBJ2-2, with a possible D match to TRBD1 (5 bases). With 6 bases removed from V and 6 bases from J, the gap between germline ends came to 5 bases. CDR1 and CDR2 (germline): MDHEN, SYDVKM. The CDR3 consists of 11 residues. The CDR3 nucleotides read TGTGCCAGCAGGGGGCCCGGGGAGCTGTTTTTT. Protein sequence: CASRGPGELFF.

This chain links TRBV7-9 with TRBJ2-3; 10 positions match TRBD1. Germline V CDR1 and CDR2: SEHNR, FQNEAQ (reference sequence). J lost 3 bases, V lost 4 bases, and 1 base had no gene match. This CDR3 comprises 14 residues. CDR3 DNA: TGTGCCAGCAGCTCGGGACAGGGGACAGATACGCAGTATTTT. Translated, it gives CASSSGQGTDTQYF.

The chain links TRBV18 to TRBJ2-5; the D gene is possibly TRBD1 (5 bases). Germline V gene sequence: CDR1 KGHSH, CDR2 LQKENI. CDR3 size: 14 residues. V gave up 2 bases and J gave up 6 bases, with 13 bases separating them. The CDR3 is CASSPRAGNKTQYF. As DNA, the CDR3 is TGTGCCAGCTCACCAAGGGCAGGGAATAAGACCCAGTACTTC. Full variable domain (remainder filled in from reference TRBV18 and TRBJ2-5): NAGVMQNPRHLVRRRGQEARLRCSPMKGHSHVYWYRQLPEEGLKFMVYLQKENIIDESGMPKERFSAEFPKEGPSILRIQQVVRGDSAAYFCASSPRAGNKTQYFGPGTRLLVL.

The V and J genes are TRBV6-1 and TRBJ2-2; a possible D gene is TRBD2 (5 bases). Germline V gene lookup returns CDR1 MNHNS and CDR2 SASEGT. The CDR3 contains 13 residues. V gave up 6 bases and J gave up 10 bases, with 15 bases separating them. The DNA of the CDR3 is TGTGCCAGCAGAGAGACCGCGGGCCTGGAGCTGTTTTTT. This translates into CASRETAGLELFF.

The CDR3 nucleotides are TGTGCCAGCAGCTCAGGACTAGCGGGGGCACTCCGCACAGATACGCAGTATTTT. Amino acids: CASSSGLAGALRTDTQYF. V gene TRBV11-2 combines with J gene TRBJ2-3; 13 bases are a match to TRBD2. There are 18 residues in the CDR3. In germline, CDR1 is SGHAT, CDR2 FQNNGV. V lost 4 bases and J lost 1; bases outside the gene matches: 8.

J is TRBJ1-2 and V is TRBV7-2, with 8 bases matching TRBD1. This CDR3 spans 17 amino acids. Germline V gene data show CDR1 as SGHTA and CDR2 as FQGNSA. V trimming: 5 bases; J trimming: 0 bases; junction bases outside the gene matches: 11. CDR3 region: CASSLDGPGGSNYGYTF. CDR3 in DNA: TGTGCCAGCAGCCTAGACGGACCAGGGGGCTCTAACTATGGCTACACCTTC.

Turning to this clone: A read error may account for a junction end that differs from germline. The CDR3 loop reads CASNEIQGRKTQYF. The CDR3 DNA is TGTGCCAGCAATGAAATTCAGGGGCGAAAGACCCAGTACTTC. The chain is built from TRBV6-1 and TRBJ2-5; the D gene is possibly TRBD1 (6 bases). Germline V gene sequence: CDR1 MNHNS, CDR2 SASEGT. This CDR3 contains 14 residues.

This clone was observed once. The chain employs TRBV9 and TRBJ2-7, with TRBD1 identical over 11 bases. Germline CDR1 reads SGDLS; CDR2 reads YYNGEE. Germline trimming cut 0 bases from V and 0 bases from J; bases unmatched to any gene: 2. The CDR3 totals 16 residues. CDR3: CASSVAGTGGSYEQYF. The CDR3 DNA is TGTGCCAGCAGCGTAGCGGGGACAGGGGGCTCCTACGAGCAGTACTTC.

CDR3 in amino acids: CAWGGTGELFF. CDR3 bases: TGTGCCTGGGGCGGGACCGGGGAGCTGTTTTTT. The rearrangement joins TRBV30 to TRBJ2-2, with TRBD2 as a possible D gene (5 bases). The V and J ends lost 5 bases and 5 bases respectively, with 6 bases between them. The CDR3 sequence is 11 residues long. Germline CDR1 GTSNPN, CDR2 SVGIG (reference sequence).

The chain has TRBV7-2 and TRBJ1-1; D gene uncertain. V dropped 4 bases and J dropped 4 bases, with 10 bases sitting between them. This CDR3 has 13 residues. Per germline, CDR1 SGHTA and CDR2 FQGNSA. In DNA form, the CDR3 reads TGTGCCAGCAGCTACGGGGTTAGCACTGAAGCTTTCTTT. Residues: CASSYGVSTEAFF.

The rearrangement joins TRBV30 to TRBJ1-4; D possibly corresponds to TRBD1 (6 bases). Trimming took off 2 bases at V and 5 bases at J, with 12 bases between the two ends. CDR1 is GTSNPN, CDR2 SVGIG, per germline (reference sequence). This CDR3 has 14 amino acids. The CDR3 sequence is CAWSLDRRNEKLFF. The CDR3 nucleotides are TGTGCCTGGAGTCTAGACAGGAGAAATGAAAAACTGTTTTTT. Using reference TRBV30 and TRBJ1-4 for the parts outside the CDR3, the full variable domain is SQTIHQWPATLVQPVGSPLSLECTVEGTSNPNLYWYRQAAGRGLQLLFYSVGIGQISSEVPQNLSASRPQDRQFILSSKKLLLSDSGFYLCAWSLDRRNEKLFFGSGTQLSVL.

This rearrangement joins TRBV25-1 to TRBJ1-5; 7 bases are shared with TRBD1. The CDR3 is 14 residues long. V shed 6 bases and J 6 bases; nucleotides not matched to a gene: 8. Germline V gene sequence: CDR1 MGHDK, CDR2 SYGVNS. The CDR3 nucleotides read TGTGCCAGCAGCGACAGGGAGTCGGGTCAGCCCCAGCATTTT. Translation gives CASSDRESGQPQHF.

The chain uses TRBV28 and TRBJ2-7; D might be TRBD2 (6 bases). Germline V gives CDR1 MDHEN, CDR2 SYDVKM. The germline V and J ends were trimmed by 7 bases and 2 bases, with 15 bases remaining between them. This CDR3 has 14 residues. Here the CDR3 reads CASTPGLGTYEQYF. The DNA for the CDR3 is TGTGCCAGCACCCCGGGACTGGGGACCTACGAGCAGTACTTC.

The chain uses TRBV6-1 and TRBJ1-2; TRBD1 matches at 11 bases. Germline V gene sequence: CDR1 MNHNS, CDR2 SASEGT. Unmatched junction bases numbered 4, after V lost 5 bases and J lost 2 bases. The CDR3 sequence is 15 residues long. CDR3 in DNA: TGTGCCAGCAGTCCGTGGACAGGGGGCAACTATGGCTACACCTTC. Its translation: CASSPWTGGNYGYTF.

The chain employs TRBV19 and TRBJ1-1, with D maybe TRBD1 (5 bases). V was clipped by 6 bases and J by 0 bases, with 11 bases between them. Germline CDR1 and CDR2: LNHDA and SQIVND (reference sequence). CDR3 length equals 14 residues. The CDR3 region has the DNA TGTGCCAGTAGCCGCCGACAGATGAACACTGAAGCTTTCTTT. It specifies CASSRRQMNTEAFF.

This clone was seen a few times. The chain combines TRBV28 with TRBJ1-2; TRBD1 matches at 7 bases. The J segment lost 4 bases and the V segment lost 5 bases, leaving 10 bases of the junction unmatched. The CDR3 sequence is 15 residues long. The germline gives CDR1 MDHEN, CDR2 SYDVKM. The DNA for the CDR3 is TGTGCCAGCAGTCTGTCGACAGGGATTGGCTATGGCTACACCTTC. Translated, it gives CASSLSTGIGYGYTF.

The CDR3 coding sequence is TGTGCCAGCAGCCGCAGCCCTACAGGGGACCAGCCCCAGCATTTT. Protein product: CASSRSPTGDQPQHF. The chain recombines TRBV5-6 with TRBJ1-5; 7 positions agree with TRBD1. Germline CDR1 reads SGHDT; CDR2 reads YYEEEE. The CDR3 is made up of 15 amino acids. The V and J ends lost 4 bases and 7 bases, in that order; junction bases with no gene match: 11.